One and the same sample provided the 12 T cell receptor beta chains below, sequenced in a study of cytomegalovirus exposure and HLA in healthy donors. Both 60 Vbeta primers and 13 Jbeta primers went into the PCR. Clones were read by immunoSEQ multiplex PCR, and TCRdb kept only the in-frame ones, dropping some. Here the sample spans 150,000 to 200,000 clones, around 63% being singletons. Sequencing used PBMCs. These receptor sequences come from a woman aged 18-35 years in good health and CMV-seropositive.

J is TRBJ1-2 and V is TRBV9; TRBD1 agrees at 7 bases. CDR3 size: 15 residues. J gave up 5 bases and V 0 bases, and 7 bases lay outside the gene matches. Germline CDR1 reads SGDLS; CDR2 reads YYNGEE. CDR3 loop: CASSVGVGGSYGYTF. The DNA for the CDR3 is TGTGCCAGCAGCGTAGGTGTAGGGGGCAGTTATGGCTACACCTTC.

V usage is TRBV21-1 and J usage is TRBJ1-5. TRBV21-1 is described as a pseudogene. The CDR3 runs to 14 residues. CDR3: CASSIGRCNQPQHF. The CDR3 DNA sequence: TGTGCCAGCAGCATTGGGAGGTGCAATCAGCCCCAGCATTTT.

The chain combines TRBV2 with TRBJ2-7, with TRBD1 matching 7 bases. V trimming: 6 bases; J trimming: 3 bases; junction bases outside the gene matches: 11. This CDR3 comprises 15 residues. CDR1 is SNHLY and CDR2 is FYNNEI in the germline V gene. The CDR3 DNA reads TGTGCCAGCAGCAAAATGACGGGACAGCACTACGAGCAGTACTTC. This encodes CASSKMTGQHYEQYF.

The sample holds one count of this clone. This sequence joins TRBV5-1 and TRBJ2-5, with 12 bases aligning to TRBD2. Per the germline V gene, CDR1 is SGHRS and CDR2 is YFSETQ. The V gene end was trimmed by 4 bases and the J gene end by 5 bases; junction bases not matched to a gene: 6. This CDR3 contains 15 residues. CDR3 protein: CASSTGLAGRETQYF. In DNA, the CDR3 is TGCGCCAGCAGCACGGGACTAGCGGGTCGGGAGACCCAGTACTTC.

A few counts support this clone. The rearrangement joins TRBV28 to TRBJ1-5, with a possible D match to TRBD1 (5 bases). The germline V and J ends were trimmed by 1 base and 6 bases, with 7 bases remaining between them. CDR3 length: 13 amino acids. Germline V CDR1 and CDR2: MDHEN, SYDVKM. DNA of the CDR3: TGTGCCAGCAGTTTATCAGGGTCTCAGCCCCAGCATTTT. Translating gives CASSLSGSQPQHF.

The J gene is TRBJ2-5, the V gene TRBV21-1; the tabulated D call, TRBD2, remains unverified against the DNA. TRBV21-1 is an annotated pseudogene. CDR3 length equals 18 residues. The CDR3 coding sequence is TGTGCCAGCAGCCCCCGGACGAACACGGGGGGCTGGAAAGAGACCCAGTACTTC. Translation gives CASSPRTNTGGWKETQYF.

Remarks on this clone: One end of the junction is discordant with germline, which a read error may explain. The same CDR3 is also encoded by other DNA sequences in this sample. The chain recombines TRBV10-3 with TRBJ1-6; D is unclear. This CDR3 spans 16 amino acids. In germline, CDR1 is ENHRY, CDR2 SYGVKD. The CDR3 sequence: CAISDRTVTYNSPLHF. In DNA, the CDR3 is TGTGCCATCAGTGATCGGACTGTTACCTATAATTCCCCCCTCCACTTT.

The J gene is TRBJ2-3, the V gene TRBV11-2, with 10 bases lining up with TRBD1. Per germline, CDR1 SGHAT and CDR2 FQNNGV. J lost 4 bases, V lost 3 bases, and 10 bases had no gene match. The CDR3 has 17 amino acids. The CDR3 is CASSLGQGNFVSDTQYF. The DNA of the CDR3 is TGTGCCAGCAGCTTGGGACAGGGGAATTTCGTTTCAGATACGCAGTATTTT. Looking up the rest from reference TRBV11-2 and TRBJ2-3 gives the full variable domain: EAGVAQSPRYKIIEKRQSVAFWCNPISGHATLYWYQQILGQGPKLLIQFQNNGVVDDSQLPKDRFSAERLKGVDSTLKIQPAKLEDSAVYLCASSLGQGNFVSDTQYFGPGTRLTVL.

The chain uses TRBV7-3 and TRBJ1-2; tentative D call: TRBD1 (5 bases). V gave up 5 bases and J gave up 4 bases, with 20 bases separating them. In germline, CDR1 is SGHTA, CDR2 FQGTGA. This CDR3 spans 16 amino acids. CDR3 bases: TGTGCCAGCAGCCATACGGGACTCCAAAGGGGCTATGGCTACACCTTC. Translating gives CASSHTGLQRGYGYTF.

In nucleotides, the CDR3 is TGTGCCAGCAGCGCGACAGGGGGCTACTACAATGAGCAGTTCTTC. It specifies CASSATGGYYNEQFF. The chain joins TRBV9 to TRBJ2-1; 10 bases are shared with TRBD1. CDR1 is SGDLS and CDR2 is YYNGEE in the germline V gene. The CDR3 length is 15 residues. Trimming at V came to 3 bases and at J to 3 bases, leaving 3 bases not matched to a gene.

The V call is TRBV4-3, the J call TRBJ1-4; weak D call: TRBD1 (6 bases). Deletions cut 0 bases from V and 6 bases from J, with 14 bases between. Per germline, CDR1 LGHNA and CDR2 YSLEER. This CDR3 has 16 amino acids. The CDR3 protein is CASSQDVGGFYEKLFF. The CDR3 coding sequence is TGCGCCAGCAGCCAAGACGTTGGGGGCTTTTATGAAAAACTGTTTTTT.

The rearrangement uses TRBV7-8 and TRBJ2-7, with 7 bases fitting TRBD1. The ends lost 5 bases at V and 1 base at J; junction bases unmatched: 5. Germline CDR1 is SGHVS and CDR2 is FQNEAQ. This CDR3 is built from 14 residues. The CDR3 coding sequence is TGTGCCAGCAGCAGACAGGGACAGTCCTACGAGCAGTACTTC. Translated: CASSRQGQSYEQYF.